These T cell receptor beta chains were read from a single sample in a study of cytomegalovirus exposure and HLA in healthy donors. Using immunoSEQ multiplex PCR, the repertoire was profiled, and TCRdb retains in-frame clones only, with some absent. The profile shows 90,000 or so clones, about four fifths of them singletons. The sample taken for sequencing was PBMCs. These receptors were obtained from a man aged 45 to 65 in good health and CMV-seropositive. Both conserved end residues are trimmed from each CDR3.

TRBV19 | ASSILAGAGEQY
TRBV30 | AWSVVSTEAF
TRBV9 | ASSGATLQETQY
TRBV19 | ASSSAGLGAGNTIY
TRBV7-9 | SSSWTSSPYEQY
TRBV13 | ASSQGTSFGTQY
TRBV5-1 | ASSLRLAEGTDTQY
TRBV5-4 | ASSVDSRELF
TRBV7-9 | ASSRREIPSGANVLT
TRBV7-3 | ASSSTGQAGNTEAF
TRBV14 | ASSSYSYNEQF
TRBV5-1 | ASSLGNRGRTGELF
TRBV19 | ASSIEYGTQY
TRBV5-1 | ASSFAQDSYEQY
TRBV27 | ASSFGGGRHNEQF